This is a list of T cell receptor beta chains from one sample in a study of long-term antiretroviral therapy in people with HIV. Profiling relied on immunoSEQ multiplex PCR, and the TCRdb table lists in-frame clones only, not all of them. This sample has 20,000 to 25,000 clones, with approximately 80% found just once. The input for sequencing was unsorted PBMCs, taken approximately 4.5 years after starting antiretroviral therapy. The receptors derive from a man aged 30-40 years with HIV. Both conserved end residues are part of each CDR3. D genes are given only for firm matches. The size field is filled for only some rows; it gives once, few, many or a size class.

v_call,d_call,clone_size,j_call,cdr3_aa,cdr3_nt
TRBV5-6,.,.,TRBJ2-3,CASSTISDTQYF,TGTGCCAGCAGCACAATCTCGGATACGCAGTATTTT
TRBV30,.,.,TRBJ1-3,CATAAGGGNTIYF,TGTGCCACGGCGGCGGGAGGTGGAAACACCATATATTTT
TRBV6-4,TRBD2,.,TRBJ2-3,CASSDRTSGGADTQYF,TGTGCCAGCAGTGACCGGACTAGCGGGGGGGCAGATACGCAGTATTTT
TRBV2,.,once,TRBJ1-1,CASSVGGTGGAFF,TGTGCCAGCAGTGTGGGGGGAACGGGGGGAGCTTTCTTT
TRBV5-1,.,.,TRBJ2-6,CASSFPGATSGANVLTF,TGCGCCAGCAGCTTTCCGGGAGCGACCTCTGGGGCCAACGTCCTGACTTTC
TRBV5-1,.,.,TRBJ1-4,CASSLEGSGEKLFF,TGCGCCAGCAGCTTGGAGGGGTCGGGTGAAAAACTGTTTTTT
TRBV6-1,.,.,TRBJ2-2,CASSERYTGELFF,TGTGCCAGCAGTGAAAGGTACACCGGGGAGCTGTTTTTT
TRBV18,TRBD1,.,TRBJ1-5,CASSPNVGGADQPQHF,TGTGCCAGCTCACCAAACGTAGGGGGCGCGGATCAGCCCCAGCATTTT
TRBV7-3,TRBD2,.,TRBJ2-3,CASSSPGGGRGADTQYF,TGTGCCAGCAGCTCCCCCGGGGGAGGGCGGGGAGCAGATACGCAGTATTTT
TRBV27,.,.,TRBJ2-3,CASFTALNMGTQYF,TGTGCCAGCTTTACAGCCTTGAACATGGGGACGCAGTATTTT
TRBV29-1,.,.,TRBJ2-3,CSVDNSGTLQYF,TGCAGCGTTGACAATTCCGGGACTTTACAGTATTTT
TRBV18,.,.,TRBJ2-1,CASSPNVPRESSYNEQFF,TGTGCCAGCTCACCAAACGTCCCTAGAGAGAGCTCCTACAATGAGCAGTTCTTC
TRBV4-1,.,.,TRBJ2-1,CASSQYLHGGNRQFF,TGCGCCAGCAGCCAGTATCTCCATGGAGGGAATAGGCAGTTCTTC
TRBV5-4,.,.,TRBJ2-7,CASSRGSSSYEQYF,TGTGCCAGCAGCCGCGGGTCTAGCTCCTACGAGCAGTACTTC
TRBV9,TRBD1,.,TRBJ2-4,CASSTRDSKNIQYF,TGTGCCAGCAGCACCCGGGACAGCAAAAACATTCAGTACTTC
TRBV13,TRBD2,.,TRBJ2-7,CASSHPSSGGYEQYF,TGTGCCAGCAGCCACCCGAGTAGCGGGGGCTACGAGCAGTACTTC
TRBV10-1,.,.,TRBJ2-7,CASGLQGGEQYF,TGCGCCAGCGGACTCCAGGGAGGCGAGCAGTACTTC
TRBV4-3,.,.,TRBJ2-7,CASSFENEQYF,TGCGCCAGCAGCTTTGAGAACGAGCAGTACTTC
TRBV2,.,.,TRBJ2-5,CASSEADQTQYF,TGTGCCAGCAGTGAAGCGGACCAGACCCAGTACTTC
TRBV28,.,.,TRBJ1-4,CASSSEGGDEKLFF,TGTGCCAGCAGCTCCGAGGGGGGGGATGAAAAACTGTTTTTT
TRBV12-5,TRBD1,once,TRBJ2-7,CASAPRTGGSREQYF,TGTGCTAGTGCTCCCAGGACAGGGGGCTCGCGGGAGCAGTACTTC
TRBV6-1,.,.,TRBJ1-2,CASSENLRYTF,TGTGCCAGCAGTGAAAATCTACGCTACACCTTC
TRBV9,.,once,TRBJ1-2,CASSGGGPNYGYTF,TGTGCCAGCAGCGGCGGGGGGCCAAACTATGGCTACACCTTC
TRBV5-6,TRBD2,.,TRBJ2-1,CASSWGLAGGINEQFF,TGTGCCAGCAGCTGGGGACTAGCGGGAGGGATAAATGAGCAGTTCTTC
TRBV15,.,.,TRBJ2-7,CATSRESSYEQYF,TGTGCCACCAGCAGAGAGTCTTCCTACGAGCAGTACTTC
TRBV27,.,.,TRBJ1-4,CASSKDSLGTNEKLFF,TGTGCCAGCAGTAAGGACAGCCTCGGGACTAATGAAAAACTGTTTTTT
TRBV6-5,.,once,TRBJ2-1,CASSYSAPQGLEQFF,TGTGCCAGCAGTTACTCGGCCCCACAGGGCCTCGAGCAGTTCTTC
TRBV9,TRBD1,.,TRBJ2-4,CASSADRVNIQYF,TGTGCCAGCAGCGCAGACAGGGTGAACATTCAGTACTTC
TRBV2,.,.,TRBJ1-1,CASSEIGGGDTEAFF,TGTGCCAGCAGTGAAATTGGCGGAGGGGACACTGAAGCTTTCTTT
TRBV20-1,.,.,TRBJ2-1,CSARANEQFF,TGCAGTGCTAGAGCCAATGAGCAGTTCTTC
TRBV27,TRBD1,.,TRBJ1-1,CASRTRDSLNTEAFF,TGTGCCAGCCGTACCCGGGACAGCCTGAACACTGAAGCTTTCTTT
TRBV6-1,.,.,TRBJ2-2,CASSQQLSGTGELFF,TGTGCCAGCAGTCAACAGCTTTCGGGCACCGGGGAGCTGTTTTTT
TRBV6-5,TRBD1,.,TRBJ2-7,CASSSDPTGTYEQYF,TGTGCCAGCAGTTCGGATCCGACAGGGACCTACGAGCAGTACTTC
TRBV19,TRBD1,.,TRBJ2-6,CASSKKLTGLGANVLTF,TGTGCCAGTAGTAAAAAACTGACAGGGCTCGGGGCCAACGTCCTGACTTTC
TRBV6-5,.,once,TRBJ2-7,CASGFGSYEQYF,TGTGCCAGCGGTTTTGGATCCTACGAGCAGTACTTC
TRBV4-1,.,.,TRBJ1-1,CASSQDSPGRLEAFF,TGCGCCAGCAGCCAAGATTCTCCCGGCCGGCTTGAAGCTTTCTTT
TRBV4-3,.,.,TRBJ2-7,CASSQGSSEGMDEQYF,TGCGCCAGCAGCCAAGGGTCCAGCGAAGGTATGGACGAGCAGTACTTC
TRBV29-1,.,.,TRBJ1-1,CSVGPAARLEAFF,TGCAGCGTTGGGCCGGCCGCGCGTCTTGAAGCTTTCTTT
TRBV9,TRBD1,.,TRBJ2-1,CASSVARDRVAYNEQFF,TGTGCCAGCAGCGTAGCGCGGGACAGGGTAGCCTACAATGAGCAGTTCTTC
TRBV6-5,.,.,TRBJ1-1,CASRGAGTEAFF,TGTGCCAGCAGGGGGGCCGGGACTGAAGCTTTCTTT
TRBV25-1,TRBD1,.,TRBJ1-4,CASSGWTGYNEKLFF,TGTGCCAGCAGTGGGTGGACAGGCTATAATGAAAAACTGTTTTTT
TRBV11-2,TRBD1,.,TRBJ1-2,CASSPVGTGIVGYTF,TGTGCCAGCAGCCCTGTAGGGACAGGGATAGTTGGCTACACCTTC
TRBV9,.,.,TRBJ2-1,CASSGQFALYNEQFF,TGTGCCAGCAGCGGCCAGTTTGCCCTCTACAATGAGCAGTTCTTC
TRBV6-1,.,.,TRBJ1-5,CASSDSRQPQHF,TGTGCCAGCAGCGACAGCAGACAGCCCCAGCATTTT
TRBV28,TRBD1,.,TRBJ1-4,CASSSGAQGEEKLFF,TGTGCCAGCAGTTCCGGGGCCCAGGGGGAGGAAAAACTGTTTTTT
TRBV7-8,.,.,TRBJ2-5,CATRWRGALQETQYF,TGTGCCACCAGGTGGAGGGGGGCTCTCCAAGAGACCCAGTACTTC
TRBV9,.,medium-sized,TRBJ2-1,CASSVEGGPGNEQFF,TGTGCCAGCAGCGTGGAGGGGGGGCCGGGCAATGAGCAGTTCTTC
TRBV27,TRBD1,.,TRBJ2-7,CASSLGTGGSYEQYF,TGTGCCAGCAGTTTAGGGACAGGGGGTTCCTACGAGCAGTACTTC
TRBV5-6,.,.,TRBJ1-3,CASSVQTVSGNTIYF,TGTGCCAGCAGCGTGCAGACAGTCTCTGGAAACACCATATATTTT
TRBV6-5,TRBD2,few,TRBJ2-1,CASSRGLRMVEQFF,TGTGCCAGCAGCCGGGGACTACGAATGGTGGAGCAGTTCTTC
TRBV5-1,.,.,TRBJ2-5,CASSLAPGGETQYF,TGCGCCAGCAGCTTGGCCCCTGGAGGGGAGACCCAGTACTTC
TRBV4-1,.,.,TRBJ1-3,CASSLQETGNTIYF,TGCGCCAGCAGTCTTCAAGAAACTGGAAACACCATATATTTT
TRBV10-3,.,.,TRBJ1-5,CAISESGGYQPQHF,TGTGCCATCAGTGAGTCGGGGGGATATCAGCCCCAGCATTTT
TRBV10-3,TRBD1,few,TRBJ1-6,CATRTGNNSPLHF,TGTGCCACGAGGACAGGGAATAATTCACCCCTCCACTTT
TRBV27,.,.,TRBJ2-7,CASRGNSYEQYF,TGTGCCAGCAGGGGCAACTCCTACGAGCAGTACTTC
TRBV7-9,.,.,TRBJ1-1,CASSLASMNRWAEAFF,TGTGCCAGCAGCTTAGCGTCGATGAACCGGTGGGCTGAAGCTTTCTTT
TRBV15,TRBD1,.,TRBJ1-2,CATSRDNTLGQGRNGYTF,TGTGCCACCAGCAGAGATAATACGTTGGGACAGGGGAGGAATGGCTACACCTTC
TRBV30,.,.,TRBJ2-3,CAWSVRGVGPDTQYF,TGTGCCTGGAGTGTAAGGGGGGTGGGTCCAGATACGCAGTATTTT
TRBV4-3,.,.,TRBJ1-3,CASSRYRALGGSGNTIYF,TGCGCCAGCAGCCGATACCGGGCCCTCGGGGGTTCTGGAAACACCATATATTTT